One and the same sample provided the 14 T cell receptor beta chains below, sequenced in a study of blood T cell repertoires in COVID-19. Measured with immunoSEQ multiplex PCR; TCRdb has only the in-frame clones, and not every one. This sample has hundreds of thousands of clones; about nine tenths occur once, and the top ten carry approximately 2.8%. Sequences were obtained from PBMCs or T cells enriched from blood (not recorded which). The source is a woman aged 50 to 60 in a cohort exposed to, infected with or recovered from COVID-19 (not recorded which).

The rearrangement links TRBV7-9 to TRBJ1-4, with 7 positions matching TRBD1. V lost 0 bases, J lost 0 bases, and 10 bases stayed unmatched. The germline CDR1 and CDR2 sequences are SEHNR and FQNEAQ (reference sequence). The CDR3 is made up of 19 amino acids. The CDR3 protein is CASSLAEYPRGPTNEKLFF. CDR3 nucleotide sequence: TGTGCCAGCAGCTTAGCCGAGTACCCTAGGGGGCCAACTAATGAAAAACTGTTTTTT. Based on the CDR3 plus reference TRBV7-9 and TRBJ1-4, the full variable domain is DTGVSQNPRHKITKRGQNVTFRCDPISEHNRLYWYRQTLGQGPEFLTYFQNEAQLEKSRLLSDRFSAERPKGSFSTLEIQRTEQGDSAMYLCASSLAEYPRGPTNEKLFFGSGTQLSVL.

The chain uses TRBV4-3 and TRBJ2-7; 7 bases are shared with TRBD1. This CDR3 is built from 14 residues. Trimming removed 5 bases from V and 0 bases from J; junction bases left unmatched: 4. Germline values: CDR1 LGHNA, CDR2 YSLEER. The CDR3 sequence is CASSDRVTSYEQYF. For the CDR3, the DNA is TGCGCCAGCAGCGACAGGGTTACCTCCTACGAGCAGTACTTC.

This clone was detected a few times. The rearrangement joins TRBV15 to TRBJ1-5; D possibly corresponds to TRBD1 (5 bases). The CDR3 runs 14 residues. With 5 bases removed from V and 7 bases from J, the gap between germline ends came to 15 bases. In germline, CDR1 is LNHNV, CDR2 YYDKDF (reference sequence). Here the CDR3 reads CATSGTGGIQPQHF. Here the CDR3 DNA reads TGTGCCACCAGCGGTACGGGGGGAATCCAGCCCCAGCATTTT.

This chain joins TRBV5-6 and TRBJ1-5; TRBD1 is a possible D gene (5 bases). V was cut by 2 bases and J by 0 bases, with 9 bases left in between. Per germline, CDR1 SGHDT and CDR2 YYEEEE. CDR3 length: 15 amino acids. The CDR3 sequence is CASSFFGGSNQPQHF. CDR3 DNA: TGTGCCAGCAGCTTCTTCGGGGGTAGCAATCAGCCCCAGCATTTT.

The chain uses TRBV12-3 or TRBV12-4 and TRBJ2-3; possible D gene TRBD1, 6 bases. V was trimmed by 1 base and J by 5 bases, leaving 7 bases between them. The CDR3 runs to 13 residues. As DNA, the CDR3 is TGTGCCAGCAGTTTAGAGACAGGAGATACGCAGTATTTT. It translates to CASSLETGDTQYF.

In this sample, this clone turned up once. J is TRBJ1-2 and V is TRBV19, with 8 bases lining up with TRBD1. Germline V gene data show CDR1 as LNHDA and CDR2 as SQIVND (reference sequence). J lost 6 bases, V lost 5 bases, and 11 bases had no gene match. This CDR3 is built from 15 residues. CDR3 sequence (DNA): TGTGCCAGTAGTCCCTTAAAAGGACAGGGCAATGGCTACACCTTC. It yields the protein CASSPLKGQGNGYTF.

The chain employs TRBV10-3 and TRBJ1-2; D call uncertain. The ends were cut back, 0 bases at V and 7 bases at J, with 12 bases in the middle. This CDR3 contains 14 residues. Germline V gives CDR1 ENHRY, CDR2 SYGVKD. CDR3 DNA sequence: TGTGCCATCAGTGAGTCGATTCTAGGCAGTGGCTACACCTTC. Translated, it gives CAISESILGSGYTF.

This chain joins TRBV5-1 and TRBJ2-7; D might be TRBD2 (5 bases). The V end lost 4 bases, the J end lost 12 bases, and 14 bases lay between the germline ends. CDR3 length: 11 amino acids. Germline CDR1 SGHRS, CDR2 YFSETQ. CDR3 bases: TGCGCCAGCAGCGCCGGACTCCTGTGGTACTTC. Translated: CASSAGLLWYF. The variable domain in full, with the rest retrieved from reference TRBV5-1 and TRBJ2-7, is KAGVTQTPRYLIKTRGQQVTLSCSPISGHRSVSWYQQTPGQGLQFLFEYFSETQRNKGNFPGRFSGRQFSNSRSEMNVSTLELGDSALYLCASSAGLLWYFGPGTRLTVT.

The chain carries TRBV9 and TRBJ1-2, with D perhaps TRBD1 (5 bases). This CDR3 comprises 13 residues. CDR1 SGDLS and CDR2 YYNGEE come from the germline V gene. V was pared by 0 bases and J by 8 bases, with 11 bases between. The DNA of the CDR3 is TGTGCCAGCAGCGTAGCAGGGTCGAGCGGCTACACCTTC. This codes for CASSVAGSSGYTF.

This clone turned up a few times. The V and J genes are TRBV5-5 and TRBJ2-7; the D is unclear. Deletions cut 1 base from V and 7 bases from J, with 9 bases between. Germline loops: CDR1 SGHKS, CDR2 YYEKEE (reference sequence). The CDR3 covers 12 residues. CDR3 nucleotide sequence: TGTGCCAGCAGCTTGAACCCGCGAGAGCAGTACTTC. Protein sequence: CASSLNPREQYF.

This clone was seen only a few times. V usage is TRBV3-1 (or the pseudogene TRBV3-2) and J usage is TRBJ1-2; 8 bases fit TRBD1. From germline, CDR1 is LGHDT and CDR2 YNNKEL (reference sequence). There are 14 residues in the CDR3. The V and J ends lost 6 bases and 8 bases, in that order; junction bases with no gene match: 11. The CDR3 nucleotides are TGTGCCAGCAGTTCCGGACCAGGGGGCAGGGGCTACACCTTC. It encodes CASSSGPGGRGYTF.

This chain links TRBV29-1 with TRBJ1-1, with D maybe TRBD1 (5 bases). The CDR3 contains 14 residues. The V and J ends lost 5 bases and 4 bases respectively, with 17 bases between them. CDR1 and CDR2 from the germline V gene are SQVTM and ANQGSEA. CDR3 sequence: CSVQSNIGATEAFF. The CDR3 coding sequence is TGCAGCGTTCAATCAAACATAGGGGCCACTGAAGCTTTCTTT. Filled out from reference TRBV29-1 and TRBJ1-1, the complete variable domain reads SAVISQKPSRDICQRGTSLTIQCQVDSQVTMMFWYRQQPGQSLTLIATANQGSEATYESGFVIDKFPISRPNLTFSTLTVSNMSPEDSSIYLCSVQSNIGATEAFFGQGTRLTVV.

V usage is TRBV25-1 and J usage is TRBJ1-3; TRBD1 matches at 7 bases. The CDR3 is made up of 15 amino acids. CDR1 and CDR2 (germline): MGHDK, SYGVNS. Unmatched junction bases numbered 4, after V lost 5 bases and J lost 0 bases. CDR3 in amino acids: CASSLRTGSGNTIYF. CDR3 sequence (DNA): TGTGCCAGCAGTCTCCGGACAGGCTCTGGAAACACCATATATTTT.

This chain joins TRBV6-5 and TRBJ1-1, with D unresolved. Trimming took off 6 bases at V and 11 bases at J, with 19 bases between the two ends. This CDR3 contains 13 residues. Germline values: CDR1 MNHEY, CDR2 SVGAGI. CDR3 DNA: TGTGCCAGCAGCAACGGGATTGGACTGATGGCTTTCTTT. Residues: CASSNGIGLMAFF.